This is a list of T cell receptor beta chains from one sample in a study of T cell repertoires in cytomegalovirus infection. Their antigen targets remain unknown. One entry per CDR3 protein, called by TCRdb with MiXCR from the reads. Of roughly 90,000 distinct CDR3 sequences listed, over 25% are singletons. Material: CD8+ T cells from cultured PBMCs, obtained from culture after CMV antigen stimulation. The receptors stem from a human donor in good health (CMV status not recorded). Some clones in this sample may be carry-over from other donors' samples. CDR3s include the opening cysteine and the closing phenylalanine or tryptophan. A D gene is named only where the DNA matches it firmly. A clone size is listed for some rows: how often the clone was seen (once, few, many), or a class if it is expanded.

J gene,V gene,clone size,D gene,CDR3 DNA,CDR3 protein
TRBJ1-2,TRBV6-5,-,-,TGTGCCAGCAGTTACTCCGGGGACATGGACGGACGTGGTCACTACACCTTC,CASSYSGDMDGRGHYTF
TRBJ1-1,TRBV19,-,TRBD1,TGTGCCAGTAGTATGTTAGGGACAGGGGTCCTGAACACTGAAGCTTTCTTT,CASSMLGTGVLNTEAFF
TRBJ2-2,TRBV4-1,-,-,TGCGCCAGCAGCCACATCGGAGGCGGGGAGCTGTTTTTT,CASSHIGGGELFF
TRBJ1-1,TRBV7-2,many,-,TGTGCCAGCAGCTTAGGTCCCGGCCCTTCGGCTTTCTTT,CASSLGPGPSAFF
TRBJ2-3,TRBV4-1,few,-,TGCGCCAGCAGCCTACCAGGGACAGATACGCAGTATTTT,CASSLPGTDTQYF
TRBJ2-2,TRBV6-2/TRBV6-3,-,TRBD2,TGTGCCAGCAGTTCCCCGGTTAGCGGGGGTACGAACACCGGGGAGCTGTTTTTT,CASSSPVSGGTNTGELFF
TRBJ2-3,TRBV27,-,-,TGTGCCAGCAGACTTTGGGAGCCCACAGATACGCAGTATTTT,CASRLWEPTDTQYF
TRBJ1-1,TRBV6-5,few,-,TGTGCCAGCAGTTACAGGGAAAGGACTTTCTTT,CASSYRERTFF
TRBJ2-1,TRBV6-2/TRBV6-3,-,-,TGTGCCAGCAGCCCCGACACATACAATGAGCAGTTCTTC,CASSPDTYNEQFF
TRBJ2-2,TRBV27,-,-,TGTGCCAGCAGTTTACAGGGCGTCGGGGAGCTGTTTTTT,CASSLQGVGELFF
TRBJ1-6,TRBV6-2/TRBV6-3,few,-,TGTGCCAGCAGTTACTCGAAGAGGGCGAATTCACCCCTCCACTTT,CASSYSKRANSPLHF
TRBJ1-1,TRBV7-8,many,-,TGTGCCAGCAGCTTAGCCTCGAGGGGAGGGAACACTGAAGCTTTCTTT,CASSLASRGGNTEAFF
TRBJ2-6,TRBV5-4,-,-,TGTGCCAGCAGCTTGGGACTAAGCGGCGTCCTGACTTTC,CASSLGLSGVLTF
TRBJ2-7,TRBV20-1,-,TRBD2,TGCAGTGCTAGAGATTTAGCGGGTACCTACGAGCAGTACTTC,CSARDLAGTYEQYF
TRBJ2-1,TRBV7-6,-,-,TGTGCCAGCAGACTTTACAATGAGCAGTTCTTC,CASRLYNEQFF
TRBJ2-2,TRBV6-2/TRBV6-3,once,TRBD1,TGTGCCAGCACCGACGGGGACAGGGGAGTCCTCGGGGAGCTGTTTTTT,CASTDGDRGVLGELFF